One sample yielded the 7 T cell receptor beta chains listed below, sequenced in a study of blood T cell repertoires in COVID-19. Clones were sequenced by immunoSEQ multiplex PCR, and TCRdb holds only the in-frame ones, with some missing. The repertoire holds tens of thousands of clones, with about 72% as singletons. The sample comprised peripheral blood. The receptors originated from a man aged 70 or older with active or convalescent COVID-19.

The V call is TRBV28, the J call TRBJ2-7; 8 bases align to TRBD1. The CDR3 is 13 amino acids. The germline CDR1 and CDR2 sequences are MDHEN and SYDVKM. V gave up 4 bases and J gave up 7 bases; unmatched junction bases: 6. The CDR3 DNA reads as TGTGCCAGCAGTTGGGGCAGGGGGCAAGAGCAGTACTTC. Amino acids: CASSWGRGQEQYF. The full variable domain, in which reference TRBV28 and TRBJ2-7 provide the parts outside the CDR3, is DVKVTQSSRYLVKRTGEKVFLECVQDMDHENMFWYRQDPGLGLRLIYFSYDVKMKEKGDIPEGYSVSREKKERFSLILESASTNQTSMYLCASSWGRGQEQYFGPGTRLTVT.

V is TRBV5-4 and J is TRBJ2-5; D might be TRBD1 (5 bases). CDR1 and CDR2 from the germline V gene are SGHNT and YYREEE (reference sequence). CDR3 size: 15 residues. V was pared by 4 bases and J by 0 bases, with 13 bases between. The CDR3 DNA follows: TGTGCCAGCAGCGGGGCTTTGGGGTACCAAGAGACCCAGTACTTC. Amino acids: CASSGALGYQETQYF.

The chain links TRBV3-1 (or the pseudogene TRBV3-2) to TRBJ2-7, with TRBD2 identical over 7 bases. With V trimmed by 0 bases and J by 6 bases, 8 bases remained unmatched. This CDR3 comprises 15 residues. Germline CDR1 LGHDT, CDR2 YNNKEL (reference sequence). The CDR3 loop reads CASSQDLGGGVEQYF. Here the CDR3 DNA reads TGTGCCAGCAGCCAAGATTTGGGGGGAGGGGTCGAGCAGTACTTC.

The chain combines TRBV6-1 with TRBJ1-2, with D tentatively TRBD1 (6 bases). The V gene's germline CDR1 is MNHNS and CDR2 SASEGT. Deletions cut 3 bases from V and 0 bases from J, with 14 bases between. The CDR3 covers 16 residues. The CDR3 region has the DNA TGTGCCAGCAGTGACACAGGGTGGATAGCTAACTATGGCTACACCTTC. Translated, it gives CASSDTGWIANYGYTF.

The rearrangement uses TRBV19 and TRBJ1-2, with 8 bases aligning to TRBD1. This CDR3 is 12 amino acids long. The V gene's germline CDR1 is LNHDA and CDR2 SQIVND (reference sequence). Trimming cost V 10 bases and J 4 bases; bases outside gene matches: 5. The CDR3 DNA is TGTGCCACCCGACAGGGGAGCTATGGCTACACCTTC. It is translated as CATRQGSYGYTF.

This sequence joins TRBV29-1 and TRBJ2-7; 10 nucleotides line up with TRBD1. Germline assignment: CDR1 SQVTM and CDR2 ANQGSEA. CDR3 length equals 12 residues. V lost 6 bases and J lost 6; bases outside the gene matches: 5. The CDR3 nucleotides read TGCAGCGTCGGGACAGGGGATGGCGAGCAGTACTTC. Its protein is CSVGTGDGEQYF.

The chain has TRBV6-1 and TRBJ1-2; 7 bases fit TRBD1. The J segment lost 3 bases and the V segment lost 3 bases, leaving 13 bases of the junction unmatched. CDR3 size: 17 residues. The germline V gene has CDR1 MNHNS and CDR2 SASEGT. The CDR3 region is CASSDPGVQGVYYGYTF. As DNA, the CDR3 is TGTGCCAGCAGTGACCCGGGTGTCCAGGGGGTGTACTATGGCTACACCTTC.